The 3 T cell receptor beta chains listed next were all sequenced from one sample in a study of beta chain features in type 1 diabetes. Isolated RNA was reverse transcribed in full, so expressed TCRB transcripts were sequenced. Assay: immunoSEQ multiplex PCR; the TCRdb copy retains only in-frame clones and omits some. This sample has 430,000 or so clones, with 11% found just once. Sequencing was performed on naive CD4+ T cells from blood. These receptors originate from a woman under 30 in good health.

CDR3 in amino acids: CATQMRSGNTIYF. For the CDR3, the DNA is TGTGCCACCCAAATGAGGTCTGGAAACACCATATATTTT. The chain employs TRBV2 and TRBJ1-3; D is unclear. V was cut by 10 bases and J by 1 base, with 11 bases left in between. This CDR3 contains 13 residues. Germline CDR1 reads SNHLY; CDR2 reads FYNNEI.

A few counts support this clone. DNA for the CDR3: TGTGCCAGCTCACCAGGGCAGGCAGGTGAGCAGTTCTTC. Translating gives CASSPGQAGEQFF. The gene calls are TRBV18 and TRBJ2-1; D is undetermined. Trimming pared 2 bases from V and 9 bases from J, leaving 11 bases between. Per germline, CDR1 KGHSH and CDR2 LQKENI. This CDR3 is built from 13 residues.

In this sample, this clone turned up a few times. The V gene is TRBV7-2, the J gene TRBJ2-1, with a possible D match to TRBD2 (7 bases). The CDR3 has 17 residues. The ends were cut back, 5 bases at V and 7 bases at J, with 24 bases in the middle. Germline V gives CDR1 SGHTA, CDR2 FQGNSA. The CDR3 protein is CASSLGQRRGNWNEQFF. As DNA, the CDR3 is TGTGCCAGCAGCCTCGGACAGCGGCGGGGGAATTGGAATGAGCAGTTCTTC.